Presented here are 10 T cell receptor beta chains from one specimen sequenced in a study of patients and donors after allogeneic stem cell transplantation (dated by TCRdb to 2020 to 2021). Receptors were amplified or captured by RT-PCR. Sequencing used a NextSeq 550. TCRdb reprocessing: public reads trimmed at Q25 with fastp, clones called with MiXCR, in-frame beta chains kept. Every distinct CDR3 protein forms one entry, paired with its most common genes and DNA. The sample contains under 170,000 distinct CDR3 sequences, over 35% of them found a single time. Around 50% of the sample is taken by the ten largest. Source material: blood, either unsorted or a sorted T cell fraction (not recorded which). The receptors were gathered from a human donor who was either an allogeneic HSCT recipient or a stem cell or donor lymphocyte infusion donor (not recorded which). It is not recorded whose cells these are; they may come from a transplant donor.

This clonotype was seen more than once but under ten times. The chain employs TRBV20-1 and TRBJ1-1, with a possible D match to TRBD1 (6 bases). The germline gives CDR1 DFQATT, CDR2 SNEGSKA (reference sequence). Trimming left V 6 bases short and J 3 bases short, with 14 bases between. The CDR3 sequence is 13 residues long. CDR3 loop: CSAGGRTDTEAFF. The CDR3 coding sequence is TGCAGTGCCGGGGGCCGGACGGACACTGAAGCTTTCTTT.

This clonotype came up many times. The chain links TRBV5-8 to TRBJ1-1; D ambiguous. Germline loops: CDR1 SGHTS, CDR2 YDEGEE. The V and J ends lost 4 bases and 1 base respectively, with 14 bases between them. This CDR3 has 15 residues. The CDR3 DNA is TGTGCCAGCAGCCCAACGGACCAGGAGAACACTGAAGCTTTCTTT. Protein sequence: CASSPTDQENTEAFF.

The CDR3 bases are TGTGCCAGCAGTGGCGGGGTCTCGGGCAATCAGCCCCAGCATTTT. This gives the protein CASSGGVSGNQPQHF. The chain employs TRBV6-5 and TRBJ1-5; D uncertain. From germline, CDR1 is MNHEY and CDR2 SVGAGI. The CDR3 extends over 15 amino acids. Trimming pared 5 bases from V and 2 bases from J, leaving 13 bases between.

This clonotype has a handful of counts. The chain carries TRBV6-6 and TRBJ1-6; perhaps TRBD1 as D (5 bases). Germline V gene data show CDR1 as MNHNY and CDR2 as SVGAGI (reference sequence). Trimming shortened V by 2 bases and J by 7 bases, and 15 bases separated the two germline ends. The CDR3 totals 16 residues. The CDR3 coding sequence is TGTGCCAGCAGTTACGACAGCCGGTACGGGAATTCACCCCTCCACTTT. Translation gives CASSYDSRYGNSPLHF.

This clonotype was detected only a few times. The chain employs TRBV12-3 or TRBV12-4 and TRBJ1-6; possibly TRBD1 for D (5 bases). V gave up 2 bases and J gave up 1 base, with 15 bases separating them. CDR3 length equals 18 residues. CDR3 in DNA: TGTGCCAGCAGTTTAACCCAGGGTCCGGCGTCCTATAATTCACCCCTCCACTTT. Translation gives CASSLTQGPASYNSPLHF.

This clonotype was detected only a few times. The V gene is TRBV4-3, the J gene TRBJ2-2; TRBD1 or TRBD2 may be the D gene (6 bases each). This CDR3 has 16 amino acids. V was shortened by 4 bases and J by 0 bases, with 12 bases between the two germline ends. Germline V gives CDR1 LGHNA, CDR2 YSLEER. The CDR3 nucleotides are TGCGCCAGCAGCCCCCGAGGGGGGTCGAACACCGGGGAGCTGTTTTTT. Protein product: CASSPRGGSNTGELFF.

This clonotype was seen a handful of times. The chain links TRBV13 to TRBJ2-2; 9 nucleotides line up with TRBD1. This CDR3 comprises 15 residues. Losses at the gene ends were 5 bases for V and 9 bases for J; bases not matched to a gene: 10. Germline-derived CDR1 and CDR2 are PRHDT and FYEKMQ (reference sequence). CDR3 protein: CASSAAGTGTRELFF. In nucleotides, the CDR3 is TGTGCCAGCAGCGCGGCCGGGACAGGGACGAGGGAGCTGTTTTTT.

This chain connects TRBV5-6 to TRBJ2-7, with a tentative D call TRBD1 (6 bases). Germline assignment: CDR1 SGHDT and CDR2 YYEEEE. CDR3 length equals 12 residues. V gave up 5 bases and J gave up 3 bases, with 9 bases separating them. The CDR3 sequence is CASSRTDYEQYF. Here the CDR3 DNA reads TGTGCCAGCAGTCGGACAGACTACGAGCAGTACTTC.

The chain combines TRBV12-3 or TRBV12-4 with TRBJ1-2; a weak D match, TRBD1 (6 bases). The CDR3 runs to 14 residues. Trimming took off 5 bases at V and 1 base at J, with 11 bases between the two ends. CDR3 sequence: CASSHPGHNYGYTF. CDR3 nucleotides: TGTGCCAGCAGTCATCCGGGACATAACTATGGCTACACCTTC.

A remark on this clonotype: A much larger clone sits a single nucleotide away, making a read error possible. The J gene is TRBJ1-5, the V gene TRBV12-3 or TRBV12-4; D is undetermined. V was pared by 3 bases and J by 2 bases, with 8 bases between. This CDR3 has 14 amino acids. This CDR3 reads CASSLGCGNQPQHF. The CDR3 nucleotides read TGTGCCAGCAGTTTGGGGTGTGGCAATCAGCCCCAGCATTTT.